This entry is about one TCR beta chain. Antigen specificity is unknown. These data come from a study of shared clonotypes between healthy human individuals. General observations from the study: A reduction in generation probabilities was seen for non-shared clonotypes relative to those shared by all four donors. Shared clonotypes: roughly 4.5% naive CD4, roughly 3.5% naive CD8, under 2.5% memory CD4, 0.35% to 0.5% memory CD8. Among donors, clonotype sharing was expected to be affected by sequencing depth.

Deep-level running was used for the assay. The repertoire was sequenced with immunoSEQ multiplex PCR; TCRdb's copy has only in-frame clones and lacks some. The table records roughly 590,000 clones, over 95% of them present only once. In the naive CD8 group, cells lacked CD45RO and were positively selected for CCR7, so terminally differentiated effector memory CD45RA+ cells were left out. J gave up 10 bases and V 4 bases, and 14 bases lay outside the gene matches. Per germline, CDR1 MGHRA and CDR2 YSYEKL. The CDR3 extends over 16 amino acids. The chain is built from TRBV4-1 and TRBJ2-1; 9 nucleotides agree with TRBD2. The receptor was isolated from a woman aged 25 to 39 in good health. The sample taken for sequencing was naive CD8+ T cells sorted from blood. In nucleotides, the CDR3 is TGCGCCAGCAGCCGAGGGACTAGCTATTCCTTGGGGGAGCAGTTCTTC. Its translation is CASSRGTSYSLGEQFF.